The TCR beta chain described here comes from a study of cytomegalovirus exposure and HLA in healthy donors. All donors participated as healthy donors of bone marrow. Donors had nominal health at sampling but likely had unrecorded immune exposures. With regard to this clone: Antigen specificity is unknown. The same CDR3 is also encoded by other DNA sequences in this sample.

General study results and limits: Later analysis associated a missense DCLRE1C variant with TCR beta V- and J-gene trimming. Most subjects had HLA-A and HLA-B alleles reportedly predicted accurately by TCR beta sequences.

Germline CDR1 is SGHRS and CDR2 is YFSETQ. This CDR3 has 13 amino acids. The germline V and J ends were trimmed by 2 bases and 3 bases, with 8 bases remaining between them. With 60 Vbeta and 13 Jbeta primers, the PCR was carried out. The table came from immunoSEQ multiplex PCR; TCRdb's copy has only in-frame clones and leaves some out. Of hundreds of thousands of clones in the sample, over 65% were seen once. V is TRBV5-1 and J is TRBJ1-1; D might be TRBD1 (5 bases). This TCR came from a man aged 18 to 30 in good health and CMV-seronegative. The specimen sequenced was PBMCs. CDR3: CASSFSGDTEAFF. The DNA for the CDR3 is TGCGCCAGCAGCTTCTCGGGGGACACTGAAGCTTTCTTT.